This entry is about one T cell receptor beta chain. The germline V and J ends were trimmed by 0 bases and 1 base, with 6 bases remaining between them. The CDR3 is 15 amino acids. Germline values: CDR1 LGHNT, CDR2 FRNRAP. This sample is drawn from a study of blood T cell repertoires in COVID-19. Profiled with immunoSEQ multiplex PCR; TCRdb holds only in-frame clones, not every one. The sample holds fewer than 350,000 clones, around 88% seen once. The sample was peripheral blood. V and J are TRBV12-5 and TRBJ2-2; no clear D gene. This clonotype was obtained from a woman aged 70-85 years with COVID-19, enrolled during active disease. The CDR3 nucleotides read TGTGCTAGTGGTTTGGTTAATAAGAACACCGGGGAGCTGTTTTTT. Its translation is CASGLVNKNTGELFF.